The next 16 T cell receptor beta chains were all read from a single sample in a study of cytomegalovirus exposure and HLA in healthy donors. Amplification used 60 Vbeta primers and 13 Jbeta primers. Generated by immunoSEQ multiplex PCR, the TCRdb table keeps only in-frame clones and is missing some. The table shows about 140,000 clones, with under 70% occurring only once. Input material: PBMCs. Receptors originate from a woman in her sixties in good health and CMV-seronegative.

In this sample, this clone turned up once. The rearrangement links TRBV9 to TRBJ1-3; D not resolved. This CDR3 spans 15 amino acids. The V gene lost 0 bases and the J gene lost 0 bases, with 7 bases spanning the gap. CDR1 and CDR2 from the germline V gene are SGDLS and YYNGEE. DNA for the CDR3: TGTGCCAGCAGCGTAGCCGGTTACTCTGGAAACACCATATATTTT. This codes for CASSVAGYSGNTIYF.

This clone occurred a few times. The V and J genes are TRBV7-9 and TRBJ1-4; D is perhaps TRBD1 (5 bases). The V gene's germline CDR1 is SEHNR and CDR2 FQNEAQ (reference sequence). V was clipped by 5 bases and J by 7 bases, with 8 bases between them. The CDR3 contains 12 residues. CDR3: CASSEDSEKLFF. In DNA form, the CDR3 reads TGTGCCAGCAGCGAAGACAGTGAAAAACTGTTTTTT. Full variable domain (missing parts from reference TRBV7-9 and TRBJ1-4): DTGVSQNPRHKITKRGQNVTFRCDPISEHNRLYWYRQTLGQGPEFLTYFQNEAQLEKSRLLSDRFSAERPKGSFSTLEIQRTEQGDSAMYLCASSEDSEKLFFGSGTQLSVL.

Regarding this clone: Mismatch with germline at one junction end may stem from a read error. The same CDR3 is also encoded by other DNA sequences in this sample. This chain connects TRBV5-1 to TRBJ1-1, with TRBD1 identical over 7 bases. Germline values: CDR1 SGHRS, CDR2 YFSETQ. The CDR3 runs to 16 residues. The CDR3 bases are TGCGCCAGCAGCCTCCGGACAGGCGACTTCGGGACTGAGGCTTTCTTT. It yields the protein CASSLRTGDFGTEAFF.

V is TRBV20-1 and J is TRBJ2-3; D is perhaps TRBD2 (6 bases). Germline CDR1 is DFQATT and CDR2 is SNEGSKA (reference sequence). The CDR3 is 11 amino acids. V lost 4 bases and J lost 10, with 12 bases in between. CDR3: CSATSRGAQYF. As DNA, the CDR3 is TGCAGTGCTACCTCGCGGGGTGCGCAGTATTTT.

The gene calls are TRBV5-1 and TRBJ2-3, with 7 bases fitting TRBD2. CDR1 is SGHRS and CDR2 is YFSETQ in the germline V gene. The CDR3 length is 15 residues. With 2 bases clipped from V and 3 bases from J, the junction kept 6 bases outside the gene matches. The CDR3 coding sequence is TGCGCCAGCAGCTTTGGGGGGGTGGGGACAGATACGCAGTATTTT. It specifies CASSFGGVGTDTQYF.

The chain is built from TRBV19 and TRBJ2-3; the match to TRBD2 covers 9 bases. Per the germline V gene, CDR1 is LNHDA and CDR2 is SQIVND (reference sequence). The CDR3 runs 15 residues. After removal of 5 bases from V and 4 bases from J, the junction contained 7 bases not matched to a gene. CDR3: CASSPQAGGPDTQYF. As DNA, the CDR3 is TGTGCCAGTAGTCCCCAGGCGGGAGGGCCAGATACGCAGTATTTT.

The chain couples TRBV19 to TRBJ2-5, with 9 positions matching TRBD2. The end of the DNA fits TRBJ2-7 better, so the J call may be wrong. The CDR3 is 15 residues long. The germline gives CDR1 LNHDA, CDR2 SQIVND (reference sequence). This CDR3 is CASRKGSGSNYEQYF. The CDR3 DNA is TGTGCCAGTAGAAAAGGTAGCGGGAGCAACTACGAGCAGTACTTC.

This clone was seen just once. The J gene is TRBJ1-2, the V gene TRBV19, with 8 bases aligning to TRBD1. J gave up 8 bases and V 5 bases, and 7 bases lay outside the gene matches. Per germline, CDR1 LNHDA and CDR2 SQIVND (reference sequence). This CDR3 region has 13 residues. The CDR3 bases are TGTGCCAGTAGTCAGAACAGGGGGGAAGGCTACACCTTC. Protein product: CASSQNRGEGYTF.

This clone was observed many times. The chain carries TRBV5-6 and TRBJ1-2, with 10 bases identical to TRBD1. V lost 4 bases and J lost 6; bases outside the gene matches: 9. CDR1 is SGHDT, CDR2 YYEEEE, per germline. The CDR3 length is 15 residues. In DNA form, the CDR3 reads TGTGCCAGCAGCCCTGTTGGGACAGGGGACAATGGCTACACCTTC. Translated: CASSPVGTGDNGYTF.

The chain employs TRBV11-1 and TRBJ2-1; 12 positions match TRBD2. Germline loops: CDR1 SGHAT, CDR2 FQDESV (reference sequence). With 3 bases clipped from V and 5 bases from J, the junction kept 5 bases outside the gene matches. The CDR3 is made up of 16 amino acids. The CDR3 here is CASSFLLAGGHNEQFF. CDR3 in DNA: TGTGCCAGCAGCTTTTTACTAGCGGGAGGACACAATGAGCAGTTCTTC.

V usage is TRBV9 and J usage is TRBJ2-3; D is undetermined. This CDR3 region has 14 residues. V lost 2 bases to trimming and J lost 2 bases, with 9 bases between them. The germline V gene encodes CDR1 SGDLS and CDR2 YYNGEE. CDR3 coding DNA: TGTGCCAGCAGCGTGCAGGCGATCACAGATACGCAGTATTTT. Protein: CASSVQAITDTQYF.

The CDR3 nucleotides are TGTGCCAGCAGCCAGGGGGGGACCCAGTACTTC. Its translation: CASSQGGTQYF. V is TRBV5-8 and J is TRBJ2-5, with D tentatively TRBD1 (7 bases). The length of the CDR3 is 11 residues. Trimming cost V 4 bases and J 7 bases, with 8 bases left between them. Germline assignment: CDR1 SGHTS and CDR2 YDEGEE.

This clone was seen a handful of times. The chain recombines TRBV5-1 with TRBJ2-2; TRBD2 matches 12 bases. With V trimmed by 0 bases and J by 6 bases, 3 bases remained unmatched. Germline V gives CDR1 SGHRS, CDR2 YFSETQ. The CDR3 has 16 residues. The CDR3 region has the DNA TGCGCCAGCAGCTTGGATCCTAGCGGGAGGGCCGGGGAGCTGTTTTTT. Encoded protein: CASSLDPSGRAGELFF.

The genes are TRBV19 and TRBJ2-3; D possibly corresponds to TRBD1 (5 bases). V lost 8 bases and J 0 bases, leaving 9 bases between the germline ends. This CDR3 has 13 amino acids. Looked up from germline, CDR1 is LNHDA and CDR2 is SQIVND (reference sequence). The CDR3 DNA is TGTGCCAGTGTTGGGGCAAGCACAGATACGCAGTATTTT. It specifies CASVGASTDTQYF.

V gene TRBV29-1 combines with J gene TRBJ2-3; 7 bases match TRBD2. The germline V gene has CDR1 SQVTM and CDR2 ANQGSEA. CDR3 length: 14 amino acids. Unmatched junction bases numbered 9, after V lost 7 bases and J lost 2 bases. In DNA form, the CDR3 reads TGCAGCGCCGGGGGGTTACTTCACACAGATACGCAGTATTTT. It specifies CSAGGLLHTDTQYF.

For the CDR3, the DNA is TGCGCCAGCAGCGCGGGGTCGGATTTGGATGAGCAGTTCTTC. Amino acid sequence: CASSAGSDLDEQFF. This chain links TRBV5-1 with TRBJ2-1; D possibly corresponds to TRBD2 (6 bases). There are 14 residues in the CDR3. Trimming left V 4 bases short and J 8 bases short, with 16 bases between. CDR1 is SGHRS, CDR2 YFSETQ, per germline.